This T cell receptor beta chain was observed in a study of blood T cell repertoires in COVID-19. Study context: Samples came from the United States, Italy and Spain, spanning acute and convalescent COVID-19. Sources were T cells, B-cell-depleted T cells, or PBMCs; the material itself was cDNA or gDNA.

This clone was detected only a few times. Per the study methods: It was from reference gene primer amplification that nucleated cell counts were estimated. Assay used: immunoSEQ multiplex PCR; TCRdb lists only in-frame clones, some missing. The V and J calls and clone size were taken over from that table, and D and trimming were inferred from the DNA. Of 200,000 to 250,000 clones in the sample, roughly 89% were seen once. V dropped 6 bases and J dropped 4 bases, with 12 bases sitting between them. Germline lookup yields CDR1 SGHVS and CDR2 FQNEAQ. The CDR3 is made up of 14 amino acids. This receptor was taken from a woman aged 40 to 50 with acute COVID-19. The rearrangement joins TRBV7-8 to TRBJ1-4; no clear D. The sequencing input was PBMCs or T cells enriched from blood (not recorded which). CDR3 amino acids: CASSPDGVNEKLFF. CDR3 coding DNA: TGTGCCAGCAGTCCGGACGGGGTTAATGAAAAACTGTTTTTT.